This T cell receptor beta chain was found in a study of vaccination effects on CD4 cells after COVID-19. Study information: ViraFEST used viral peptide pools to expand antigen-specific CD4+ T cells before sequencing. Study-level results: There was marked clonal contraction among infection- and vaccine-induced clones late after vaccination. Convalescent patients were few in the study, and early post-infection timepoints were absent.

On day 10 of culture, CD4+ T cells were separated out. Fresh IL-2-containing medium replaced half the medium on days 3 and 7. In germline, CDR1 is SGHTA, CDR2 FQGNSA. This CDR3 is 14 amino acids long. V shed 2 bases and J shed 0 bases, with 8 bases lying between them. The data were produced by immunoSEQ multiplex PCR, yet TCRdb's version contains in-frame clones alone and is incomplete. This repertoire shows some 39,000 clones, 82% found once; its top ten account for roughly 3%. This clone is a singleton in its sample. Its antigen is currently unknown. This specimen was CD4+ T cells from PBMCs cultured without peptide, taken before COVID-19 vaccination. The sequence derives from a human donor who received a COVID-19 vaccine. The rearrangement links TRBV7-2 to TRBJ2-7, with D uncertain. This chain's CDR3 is CASSLKFASYEQYV. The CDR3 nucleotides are TGTGCCAGCAGCTTAAAGTTTGCCTCCTACGAGCAGTACGTC.